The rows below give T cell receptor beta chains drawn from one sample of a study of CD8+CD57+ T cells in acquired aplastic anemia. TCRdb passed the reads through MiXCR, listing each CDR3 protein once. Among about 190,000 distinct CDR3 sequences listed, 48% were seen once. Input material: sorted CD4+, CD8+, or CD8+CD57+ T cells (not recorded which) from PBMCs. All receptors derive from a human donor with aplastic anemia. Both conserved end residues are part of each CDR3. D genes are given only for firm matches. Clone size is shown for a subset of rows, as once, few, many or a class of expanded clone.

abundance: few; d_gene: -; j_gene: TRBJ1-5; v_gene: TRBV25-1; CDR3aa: CASSVGGWQPQHF; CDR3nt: TGTGCCAGCAGTGTGGGGGGGTGGCAGCCCCAGCATTTT
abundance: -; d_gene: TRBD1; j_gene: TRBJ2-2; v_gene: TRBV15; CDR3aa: CATFTGANTGELFF; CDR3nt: TGTGCCACCTTCACAGGGGCAAACACCGGGGAGCTGTTTTTT
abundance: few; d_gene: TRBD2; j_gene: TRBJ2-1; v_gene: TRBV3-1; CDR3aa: CASSPLAGSYNEQFF; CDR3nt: TGTGCCAGCAGCCCGTTAGCGGGATCCTACAATGAGCAGTTCTTC
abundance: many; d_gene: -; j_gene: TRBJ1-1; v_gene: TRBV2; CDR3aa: CASRTGRLNTEAFF; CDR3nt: TGTGCCAGCAGGACTGGGAGGTTGAACACTGAAGCTTTCTTT
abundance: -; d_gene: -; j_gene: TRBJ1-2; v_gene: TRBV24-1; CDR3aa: CATGGTQTNYGYTF; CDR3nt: TGTGCCACCGGGGGGACACAGACTAACTATGGCTACACCTTC
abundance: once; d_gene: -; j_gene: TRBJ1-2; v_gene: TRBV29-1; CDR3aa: CSVEAGASYGYTF; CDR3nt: TGCAGCGTTGAGGCCGGGGCCAGCTATGGCTACACCTTC
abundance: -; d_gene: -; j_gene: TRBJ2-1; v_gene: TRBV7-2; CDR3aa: CASSIQGIPGNTNEQFF; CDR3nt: TGTGCCAGCAGCATACAGGGTATACCTGGAAACACCAATGAGCAGTTCTTC
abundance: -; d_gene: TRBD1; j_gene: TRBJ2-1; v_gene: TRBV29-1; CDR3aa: CSVEQDRGRHEQFF; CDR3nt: TGCAGCGTTGAACAGGACAGGGGGCGTCATGAGCAGTTCTTC
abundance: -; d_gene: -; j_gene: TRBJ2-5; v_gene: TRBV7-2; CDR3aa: CASSYRVQETQYF; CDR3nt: TGTGCCAGCAGCTACCGGGTCCAAGAGACCCAGTACTTC
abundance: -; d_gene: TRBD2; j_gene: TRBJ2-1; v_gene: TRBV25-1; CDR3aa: CASSTPRWTSGAYNEQFF; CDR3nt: TGTGCCAGCAGTACCCCTCGCTGGACTAGCGGGGCCTACAATGAGCAGTTCTTC
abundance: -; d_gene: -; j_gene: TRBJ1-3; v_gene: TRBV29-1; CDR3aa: CSVEGPGRNTIYF; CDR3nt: TGCAGCGTTGAAGGGCCGGGGAGAAACACCATATATTTT
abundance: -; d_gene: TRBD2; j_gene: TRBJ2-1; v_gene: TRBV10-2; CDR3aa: CASSRGLAGASEQFF; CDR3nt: TGCGCCAGCAGCAGGGGGTTAGCGGGGGCAAGTGAGCAGTTCTTC
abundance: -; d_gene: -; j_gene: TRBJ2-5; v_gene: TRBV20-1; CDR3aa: CSARGGSPGETQYF; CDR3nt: TGCAGTGCTCGAGGCGGCTCTCCGGGAGAGACCCAGTACTTC
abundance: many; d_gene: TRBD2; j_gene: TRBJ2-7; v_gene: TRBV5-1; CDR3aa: CASSLRVAGYEQYF; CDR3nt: TGCGCCAGCAGCTTGCGAGTAGCGGGGTACGAGCAGTACTTC
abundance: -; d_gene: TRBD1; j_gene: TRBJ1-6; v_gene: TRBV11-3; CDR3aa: CASSPGQGYNSPLHF; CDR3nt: TGTGCAAGCAGCCCGGGACAGGGCTATAATTCACCCCTCCACTTT
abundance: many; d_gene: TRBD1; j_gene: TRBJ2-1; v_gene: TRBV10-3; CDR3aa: CAIRTGEHNEQFF; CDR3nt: TGTGCCATCCGGACAGGAGAGCACAATGAGCAGTTCTTC
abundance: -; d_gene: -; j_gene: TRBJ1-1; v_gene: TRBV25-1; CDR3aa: CTSGPRNTEAFF; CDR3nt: TGTACCAGCGGTCCCAGGAACACTGAAGCTTTCTTT
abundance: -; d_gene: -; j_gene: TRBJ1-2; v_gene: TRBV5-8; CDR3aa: CASRSPYNYGYTF; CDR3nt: TGTGCCAGCAGGTCCCCCTACAACTATGGCTACACCTTC
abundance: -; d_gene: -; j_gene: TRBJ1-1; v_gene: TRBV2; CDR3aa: CASSEHGAWVEAFF; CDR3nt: TGTGCCAGCAGTGAACATGGCGCTTGGGTGGAAGCTTTCTTT
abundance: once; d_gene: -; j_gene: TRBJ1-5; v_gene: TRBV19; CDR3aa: CASIQGSNQPQHF; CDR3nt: TGTGCCAGTATTCAGGGAAGCAATCAGCCCCAGCATTTT
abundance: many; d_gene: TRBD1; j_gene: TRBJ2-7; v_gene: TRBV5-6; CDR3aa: CASSVGPGTGYEQYF; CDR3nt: TGTGCCAGCAGCGTCGGTCCCGGGACAGGGTACGAGCAGTACTTC
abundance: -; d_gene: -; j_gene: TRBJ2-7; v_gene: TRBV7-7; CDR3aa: CASSQSPPRIGYEQYF; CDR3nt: TGTGCTAGCAGCCAGAGCCCTCCACGGATAGGCTACGAGCAGTACTTC
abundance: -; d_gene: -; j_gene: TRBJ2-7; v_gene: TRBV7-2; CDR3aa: CASSIGYSYEQYF; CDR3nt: TGTGCCAGCAGCATCGGATACTCCTACGAGCAGTACTTC
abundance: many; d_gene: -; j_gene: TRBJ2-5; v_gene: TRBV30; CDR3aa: CAWTREETQYF; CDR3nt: TGTGCCTGGACTAGGGAAGAGACCCAGTACTTC
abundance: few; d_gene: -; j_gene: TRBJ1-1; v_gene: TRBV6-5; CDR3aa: CASSSRAGANTEAFF; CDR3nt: TGTGCCAGCAGTTCCCGGGCGGGGGCGAACACTGAAGCTTTCTTT
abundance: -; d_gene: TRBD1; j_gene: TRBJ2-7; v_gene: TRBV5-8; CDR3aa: CASSANRGAYEQYF; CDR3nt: TGTGCCAGCAGCGCAAACAGGGGAGCCTACGAGCAGTACTTC
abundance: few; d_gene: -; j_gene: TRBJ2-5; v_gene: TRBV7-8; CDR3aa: CASSSPRSSVQTQYF; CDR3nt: TGTGCCAGCAGCTCCCCCCGGTCTAGCGTCCAGACCCAGTACTTC
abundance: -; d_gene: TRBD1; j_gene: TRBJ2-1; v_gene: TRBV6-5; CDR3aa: CASSSRQGTYNEQFF; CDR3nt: TGTGCCAGCAGCTCCCGACAGGGTACCTACAATGAGCAGTTCTTC
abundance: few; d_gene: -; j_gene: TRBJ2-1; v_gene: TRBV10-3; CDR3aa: CAISPGGYEQFF; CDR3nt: TGTGCCATCAGTCCCGGGGGTTATGAGCAGTTCTTC
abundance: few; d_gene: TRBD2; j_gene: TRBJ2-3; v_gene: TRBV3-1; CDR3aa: CASSQEASGRRTDTQYF; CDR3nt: TGTGCCAGCAGCCAAGAGGCCAGCGGGAGACGGACAGATACGCAGTATTTT
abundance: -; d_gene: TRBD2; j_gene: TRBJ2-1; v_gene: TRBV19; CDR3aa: CASDSGRPNEQFF; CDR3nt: TGTGCCAGTGATAGCGGGAGGCCGAATGAGCAGTTCTTC
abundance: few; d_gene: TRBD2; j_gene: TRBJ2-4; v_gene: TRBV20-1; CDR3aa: CSARESGGSALKNIQYF; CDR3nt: TGCAGTGCTAGAGAGAGCGGCGGGAGTGCCCTCAAAAACATTCAGTACTTC
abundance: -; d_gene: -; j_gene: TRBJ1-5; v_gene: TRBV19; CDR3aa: CASSMTVSNQPQHF; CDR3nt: TGTGCCAGTAGTATGACGGTTAGCAATCAGCCCCAGCATTTT
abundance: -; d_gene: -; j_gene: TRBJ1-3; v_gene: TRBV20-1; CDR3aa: CSARDPQKSGNTIYF; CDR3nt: TGCAGTGCTAGAGATCCACAGAAATCTGGAAACACCATATATTTT
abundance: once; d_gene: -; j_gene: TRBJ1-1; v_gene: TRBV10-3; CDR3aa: CAINSGMNTEAFF; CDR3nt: TGTGCCATCAATTCAGGGATGAACACTGAAGCTTTCTTT
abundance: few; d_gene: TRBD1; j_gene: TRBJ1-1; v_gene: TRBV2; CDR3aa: CAWTRDSRNTEAFF; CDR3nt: TGTGCCTGGACCCGGGACAGCCGAAACACTGAAGCTTTCTTT
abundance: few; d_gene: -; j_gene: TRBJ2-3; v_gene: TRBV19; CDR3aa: CASSIRGTTDTQYF; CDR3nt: TGTGCCAGTAGTATAAGGGGGACCACAGATACGCAGTATTTT
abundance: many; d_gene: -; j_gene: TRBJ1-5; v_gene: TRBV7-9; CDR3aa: CASSLEDQPQHF; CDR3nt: TGTGCCAGCAGCTTAGAAGATCAGCCCCAGCATTTT
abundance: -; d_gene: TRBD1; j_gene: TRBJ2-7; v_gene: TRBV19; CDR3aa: CASSFWGQGSYEQYF; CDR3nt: TGTGCCAGCAGCTTTTGGGGACAGGGGAGTTACGAGCAGTACTTC
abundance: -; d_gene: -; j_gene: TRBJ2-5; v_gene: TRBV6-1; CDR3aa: CASSQGVVAGFSETQYF; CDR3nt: TGTGCCAGCAGTCAGGGGGTAGTTGCGGGGTTTTCAGAGACCCAGTACTTC
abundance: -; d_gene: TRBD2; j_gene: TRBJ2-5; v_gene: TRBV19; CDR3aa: CASSSAGGLSETQYF; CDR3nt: TGTGCCAGTAGTAGCGCGGGGGGGCTATCAGAGACCCAGTACTTC
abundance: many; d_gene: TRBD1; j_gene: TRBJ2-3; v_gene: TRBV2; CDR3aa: CASRPRDRGRDTQYF; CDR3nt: TGTGCCAGCAGACCCCGGGACAGGGGAAGAGATACGCAGTATTTT
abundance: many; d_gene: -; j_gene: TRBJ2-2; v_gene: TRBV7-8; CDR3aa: CAHTPRGTGELFF; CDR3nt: TGTGCCCACACTCCTAGAGGCACCGGGGAGCTGTTTTTT
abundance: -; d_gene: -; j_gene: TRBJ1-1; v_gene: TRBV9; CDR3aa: CASSVSPNTEAFF; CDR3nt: TGTGCCAGCAGCGTGTCCCCGAACACTGAAGCTTTCTTT
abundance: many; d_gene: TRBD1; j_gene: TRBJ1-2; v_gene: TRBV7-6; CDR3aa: CASSQGGRDGYTF; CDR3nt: TGTGCCAGCAGTCAGGGGGGGCGGGATGGCTACACCTTC
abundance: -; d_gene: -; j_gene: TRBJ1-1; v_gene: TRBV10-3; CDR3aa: CAISARDPKGGNTEAFF; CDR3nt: TGTGCCATCAGTGCTAGAGATCCCAAGGGCGGGAACACTGAAGCTTTCTTT
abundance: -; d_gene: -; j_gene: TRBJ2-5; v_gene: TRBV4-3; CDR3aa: CASSQGWFETQYF; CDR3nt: TGCGCCAGCAGCCAAGGATGGTTTGAGACCCAGTACTTC
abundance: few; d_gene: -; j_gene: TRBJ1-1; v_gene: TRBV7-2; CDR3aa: CASSLGRREAFF; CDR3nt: TGTGCCAGCAGCCTTGGACGGAGAGAAGCTTTCTTT
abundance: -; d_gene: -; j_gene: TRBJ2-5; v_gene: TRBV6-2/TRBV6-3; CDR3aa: CASSDLQSETQYF; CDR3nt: TGTGCCAGCAGTGATTTGCAGTCGGAGACCCAGTACTTC
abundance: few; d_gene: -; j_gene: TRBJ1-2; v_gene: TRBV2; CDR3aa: CASSETRRSNYGYTF; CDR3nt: TGTGCCAGCAGTGAAACCAGGCGTTCTAACTATGGCTACACCTTC
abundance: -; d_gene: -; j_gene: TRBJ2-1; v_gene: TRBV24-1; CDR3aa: CATSDLLGYAQFF; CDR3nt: TGTGCCACCAGTGATTTGCTAGGGTATGCGCAGTTCTTC